Sequencing of this T cell receptor beta chain was carried out in a study of radiotherapy plus CTLA-4 blockade in lung cancer. Sequenced by immunoSEQ multiplex PCR; TCRdb stores in-frame clones only, minus some. The repertoire holds under 65,000 clones, with 77% as singletons. Study-wide points: Strongest reported response predictors: early blood clone changes and post-radiation interferon-beta.

With regard to this clone: The antigen remains undetermined.

The CDR3 is made up of 15 amino acids. The V gene's germline CDR1 is KGHSH and CDR2 LQKENI. The junction had 4 bases not matched to a gene; V was cut back by 2 bases and J by 5 bases. Lung cancer patients with chemo-refractory metastatic non-small-cell disease were given focal radiation plus CTLA-4 blockade with ipilimumab. The source was peripheral blood, collected from a patient treated with radiotherapy plus ipilimumab. The sequence was obtained from a human donor with non-small cell lung cancer whose response to radiotherapy plus ipilimumab could not be evaluated. The genes are TRBV18 and TRBJ1-5, with 9 bases identical to TRBD1. The CDR3 nucleotides are TGTGCCAGCTCACCAGTGGGACAGGGTTATCAGCCCCAGCATTTT. Protein: CASSPVGQGYQPQHF.